The 27 T cell receptor beta chains below were found in one sample sequenced in a study of blood T cells in healthy people across ages. PCR was performed a second time for roughly 7 to 12 cycles using a sample-barcoded 5' primer and a J-beta primer mix. In TCRdb, the 5' RACE reads were re-called with MiXCR into one record per CDR3 protein. The sample consists of over 1.5 million distinct CDR3 sequences, 49% of them appearing once. Specimen: blood. The source of these receptors is a woman in her thirties or forties in good health.

Points on this clonotype: This CDR3 fails to terminate in the conserved phenylalanine or tryptophan, so it likely reflects a read error. The chain carries TRBV15 and TRBJ2-5; perhaps TRBD1 as D (6 bases). Trimming took off 3 bases at V and 2 bases at J, with 19 bases between the two ends. Germline V gives CDR1 LNHNV, CDR2 YYDKDF (reference sequence). The CDR3 runs 17 residues. This CDR3 reads CATSRLGQGRVQETQYL. The CDR3 nucleotides read TGTGCCACCAGCAGGTTAGGCCAGGGGCGGGTTCAAGAGACCCAGTACTTA.

The CDR3 DNA sequence: TGTGCCAGCGGATACATGTACGAGCAGTACTTC. Translated: CASGYMYEQYF. The V and J genes are TRBV12-3 or TRBV12-4 and TRBJ2-5; D uncertain. The end of the DNA fits TRBJ2-7 better, so the J call may be wrong. The CDR3 runs 11 residues.

This clonotype was observed a handful of times. This chain connects TRBV10-3 to TRBJ2-7; 11 bases fit TRBD2. The CDR3 sequence is 17 residues long. The V segment lost 2 bases and the J segment 2 bases; nucleotides outside the gene matches: 8. Germline CDR1 is ENHRY and CDR2 is SYGVKD. As DNA, the CDR3 is TGTGCCATCAGTGAGCCCCTAGCGGGGGGTTGGGCCTACGAGCAGTACTTC. Its translation is CAISEPLAGGWAYEQYF.

V gene TRBV6-5 combines with J gene TRBJ2-3; 10 bases map to TRBD1. Per germline, CDR1 MNHEY and CDR2 SVGAGI. The CDR3 totals 14 residues. V trimming: 6 bases; J trimming: 8 bases; junction bases outside the gene matches: 8. The CDR3: CASRGTGDVVTQYF. The CDR3 DNA is TGTGCCAGCAGGGGGACAGGGGACGTGGTTACGCAGTATTTT.

This clonotype was detected only once. The J gene is TRBJ2-5, the V gene TRBV12-3 or TRBV12-4; tentatively, D is TRBD1 or TRBD2 (5 bases each). V lost 5 bases, J lost 11 bases, and 24 bases lay in between. The CDR3 extends over 15 amino acids. As DNA, the CDR3 is TGTGCCAGCAGTCGCAGGGAGATTACCTACAATGAGCAGTACTTC. Translated: CASSRREITYNEQYF.

In DNA, the CDR3 is TGTGCCATCAGTGAAGGGCCGAGCTCCTACGAGCAGTACTTC. The encoded protein is CAISEGPSSYEQYF. The chain is built from TRBV10-3 and TRBJ2-7; D is unclear. V dropped 3 bases and J dropped 0 bases, with 9 bases sitting between them. CDR1 and CDR2 from the germline V gene are ENHRY and SYGVKD. This CDR3 region has 14 residues.

This rearrangement joins TRBV5-1 to TRBJ1-1; no firm D call. CDR1 is SGHRS, CDR2 YFSETQ, per germline. The CDR3 has 15 residues. V was shortened by 2 bases and J by 0 bases, with 11 bases between the two germline ends. Here the CDR3 reads CASSFDAAMNTEAFF. In DNA, the CDR3 is TGCGCCAGCAGCTTCGACGCAGCTATGAACACTGAAGCTTTCTTT.

The chain employs TRBV20-1 and TRBJ2-3; a possible D gene is TRBD1 (5 bases). The CDR3 covers 14 residues. Germline CDR1 DFQATT, CDR2 SNEGSKA (reference sequence). Trimming left V 1 base short and J 2 bases short, with 10 bases between. This CDR3 reads CSARARAATDTQYF. The CDR3 DNA is TGCAGTGCTAGAGCCAGGGCGGCCACAGATACGCAGTATTTT.

The chain employs TRBV20-1 and TRBJ2-5; D is unresolved. The CDR3 is 16 residues long. The germline CDR1 and CDR2 sequences are DFQATT and SNEGSKA (reference sequence). V gave up 6 bases and J gave up 1 base, with 21 bases separating them. The CDR3 here is CSALVGKLVAQETQYF. In DNA, the CDR3 is TGCAGTGCCCTCGTAGGCAAGTTGGTAGCCCAAGAGACCCAGTACTTC.

In this sample, this clonotype turned up a few times. The V and J genes are TRBV7-8 and TRBJ2-1; D gene ambiguous. Germline V lookup: CDR1 SGHVS, CDR2 FQNEAQ. Deletions cut 1 base from V and 2 bases from J, with 12 bases between. This CDR3 has 16 residues. CDR3 sequence reads: CASSLVMGWTYNEQFF. CDR3 DNA sequence: TGTGCCAGCAGCTTAGTCATGGGGTGGACCTACAATGAGCAGTTCTTC.

The chain has TRBV4-1 and TRBJ1-5, with TRBD1 as a possible D gene (5 bases). Germline values: CDR1 MGHRA, CDR2 YSYEKL. The CDR3 contains 15 residues. Between the trimmed V and J ends, which lost 4 bases and 2 bases, there was a span of 12 bases. The CDR3 reads CASSRPREGNQPQHF. The CDR3 DNA reads TGCGCCAGCAGCCGACCCAGGGAGGGCAATCAGCCCCAGCATTTT.

The V call is TRBV15, the J call TRBJ2-5; no reliable D call. Trimming shortened V by 2 bases and J by 2 bases, and 12 bases separated the two germline ends. Germline V lookup: CDR1 LNHNV, CDR2 YYDKDF (reference sequence). This CDR3 comprises 15 residues. CDR3: CATSRNAGGQETQYF. The CDR3 DNA follows: TGTGCCACCAGCAGAAATGCAGGCGGACAAGAGACCCAGTACTTC.

This clonotype has just a few counts. This chain joins TRBV4-1 and TRBJ2-1, with TRBD2 identical over 13 bases. The germline gives CDR1 MGHRA, CDR2 YSYEKL. CDR3 length: 17 amino acids. V trimming: 1 base; J trimming: 8 bases; junction bases outside the gene matches: 8. In nucleotides, the CDR3 is TGCGCCAGCAGCCAAGTTGTAACTAGCGGGGGGGCGGATGAGCAGTTCTTC. Its protein is CASSQVVTSGGADEQFF.

V is TRBV18 and J is TRBJ1-4; perhaps TRBD1 as D (6 bases). The CDR3 totals 14 residues. V shed 10 bases and J shed 5 bases, with 17 bases lying between them. Germline values: CDR1 KGHSH, CDR2 LQKENI. In DNA, the CDR3 is TGTGCCACTACAAAAAACAGGGCCAATGAAAAACTGTTTTTT. Protein sequence: CATTKNRANEKLFF.

This clonotype was found a few times. The chain employs TRBV11-2 and TRBJ2-7; TRBD2 might be the D (5 bases). Germline lookup yields CDR1 SGHAT and CDR2 FQNNGV. Trimming left V 2 bases short and J 0 bases short, with 11 bases between. The CDR3 runs to 15 residues. This CDR3 is CASSLMDGGSYEQYF. CDR3 coding DNA: TGTGCCAGCAGCTTAATGGACGGAGGCTCCTACGAGCAGTACTTC.

The V call is TRBV2, the J call TRBJ2-3; the D gene could be TRBD1 or TRBD2 (5 bases each). The CDR3 runs to 14 residues. The germline V and J ends were trimmed by 5 bases and 7 bases, with 16 bases remaining between them. Germline loops: CDR1 SNHLY, CDR2 FYNNEI. The CDR3 reads CASSSGWGRNTQYF. For the CDR3, the DNA is TGTGCCAGCAGTAGCGGATGGGGCAGAAATACGCAGTATTTT.

This clonotype was seen a few times. J is TRBJ2-5 and V is TRBV5-1; 8 bases are shared with TRBD2. V lost 4 bases and J lost 1; bases outside the gene matches: 9. CDR1 is SGHRS, CDR2 YFSETQ, per germline. The CDR3 has 16 residues. DNA for the CDR3: TGCGCCAGCAGCCCGTCCGGGACTAGGCTCCAAGAGACCCAGTACTTC. This gives the protein CASSPSGTRLQETQYF.

This clonotype has only one observation. The chain employs TRBV28 and TRBJ2-5; D is ambiguous. The germline gives CDR1 MDHEN, CDR2 SYDVKM. Trimming stripped 8 bases from V and 11 bases from J, with 15 bases between. The CDR3 is made up of 11 amino acids. CDR3 residues: CASVASNEQYF. The CDR3 nucleotides are TGTGCCAGCGTTGCGAGCAATGAGCAGTACTTC.

This clonotype has ten or more counts. The junction departs from the called germline gene at one end, perhaps through a read error. V usage is TRBV5-1 and J usage is TRBJ2-7; D is possibly TRBD2 (5 bases). In germline, CDR1 is SGHRS, CDR2 YFSETQ. The CDR3 sequence is 12 residues long. The CDR3 loop reads CASSLGGHEQYF. The CDR3 nucleotides read TGTGCCAGCAGCTTAGGAGGCCACGAGCAGTACTTC.

This clonotype has only one observation. One end of the junction does not line up with germline, which may come from a read error. The rearrangement uses TRBV6-5 and TRBJ2-5, with 8 bases identical to TRBD2. The CDR3 has 14 residues. The germline gives CDR1 MNHEY, CDR2 SVGAGI. In DNA form, the CDR3 reads TGCGCCAGCAGTGACGGGGGGGCTGGAGAGGCCCAGTACTTC. It specifies CASSDGGAGEAQYF.

This clonotype was found a few times. As DNA, the CDR3 is TGCAGCGTTAAAAGGGAAGCTAGCACAGATACGCAGTATTTT. Protein: CSVKREASTDTQYF. The chain has TRBV29-1 and TRBJ2-3; no reliable D call. The germline V gene encodes CDR1 SQVTM and CDR2 ANQGSEA. V was clipped by 5 bases and J by 0 bases, with 12 bases between them. The CDR3 spans 14 residues.

As DNA, the CDR3 is TGTGCCAGCAGCCAAGACCTAAGGACTAGCGGGGGCCAAGAGACCCAGTACTTC. Translated, it gives CASSQDLRTSGGQETQYF. The rearrangement uses TRBV4-2 and TRBJ2-5, with 13 bases lining up with TRBD2. Germline CDR1 is LGHNA and CDR2 is YNFKEQ. V dropped 0 bases and J dropped 1; count of bases not matched to a gene: 5. This CDR3 has 18 residues.

J is TRBJ2-6 and V is TRBV15; D might be TRBD1 (6 bases). CDR1 is LNHNV and CDR2 is YYDKDF in the germline V gene (reference sequence). The CDR3 has 17 amino acids. V was clipped by 0 bases and J by 1 base, with 10 bases between them. CDR3 in amino acids: CATSREDQGSGANVLTF. The CDR3 region has the DNA TGTGCCACCAGCAGAGAAGATCAGGGGTCTGGGGCCAACGTCCTGACTTTC.

This rearrangement joins TRBV3-1 to TRBJ2-5, with 10 bases lining up with TRBD2. Germline trimming cut 0 bases from V and 5 bases from J; bases unmatched to any gene: 9. The CDR3 extends over 17 amino acids. Germline V gene data show CDR1 as LGHDT and CDR2 as YNNKEL (reference sequence). CDR3 DNA: TGTGCCAGCAGCCAAGATAACCCTAGCGGGGGTTGGGAGACCCAGTACTTC. It translates to CASSQDNPSGGWETQYF.

The CDR3, as DNA: TGTGCCAGCAGCCTAGCACGCCATGGGACCCAGTACTTC. The encoded protein is CASSLARHGTQYF. The V gene is TRBV3-1, the J gene TRBJ2-5; no clear D gene. The ends were cut back, 4 bases at V and 7 bases at J, with 13 bases in the middle. This CDR3 region has 13 residues. CDR1 is LGHDT, CDR2 YNNKEL, per germline (reference sequence).

The rearrangement joins TRBV2 to TRBJ2-1; 7 positions match TRBD1. CDR1 and CDR2 from the germline V gene are SNHLY and FYNNEI. CDR3 size: 18 residues. With 7 bases clipped from V and 0 bases from J, the junction kept 15 bases outside the gene matches. The chain's CDR3 is CASKSTGKSQSSYNEQFF. The CDR3 DNA reads TGTGCCAGCAAGTCGACAGGGAAAAGCCAGAGCTCCTACAATGAGCAGTTCTTC.

The rearrangement joins TRBV20-1 to TRBJ1-1, with unresolved D. CDR1 DFQATT and CDR2 SNEGSKA come from the germline V gene (reference sequence). The CDR3 has 12 residues. V gave up 6 bases and J gave up 1 base, with 9 bases separating them. Here the CDR3 reads CSATQENTEAFF. CDR3 bases: TGCAGTGCCACGCAGGAGAACACTGAAGCTTTCTTT.